The 14 T cell receptor beta chains below were found in one sample sequenced in a study of regulatory T cells in long-lasting Graves disease. Building the TCR beta libraries relied on iRepertoire HTBI primers, and CDR3 regions underwent Arm-PCR. One entry per CDR3 protein, called by TCRdb with MiXCR from the multiplex PCR reads. The data contain hundreds of thousands of distinct CDR3 sequences, less than 25% of them singletons. Sample time point: persistent/refractory GD, antithyroid drugs over 5 years with positive TRAb. Isolated PBMC RNA provided the starting material for the TCR library. This material consisted of peripheral blood mononuclear cells (PBMCs), taken when the disease was refractory, from a patient treated with antithyroid drugs. Receptors were obtained from a female donor with Graves disease.

This clonotype was observed a few times. V usage is TRBV12-3 or TRBV12-4 and J usage is TRBJ2-3, with D possibly being TRBD2 (6 bases). This CDR3 has 15 residues. With 6 bases removed from V and 4 bases from J, the gap between germline ends came to 17 bases. In nucleotides, the CDR3 is TGTGCCAGCAGCTTCTTGGGGGGAAACCCAGATACGCAGTATTTT. It codes for CASSFLGGNPDTQYF.

This sequence joins TRBV29-1 and TRBJ2-7; 16 nucleotides match TRBD2. CDR1 SQVTM and CDR2 ANQGSEA come from the germline V gene. This CDR3 region has 14 residues. V lost 7 bases to trimming and J lost 5 bases; unmatched junction nucleotides: 5. The CDR3 here is CSAGTSGRDHEQYF. The DNA of the CDR3 is TGCAGCGCCGGGACTAGCGGGAGGGACCACGAGCAGTACTTC.

This clonotype was picked up a small number of times. The chain couples TRBV10-3 to TRBJ2-2; 12 bases are a match to TRBD2. Germline assignment: CDR1 ENHRY and CDR2 SYGVKD. This CDR3 comprises 16 residues. The V gene end was trimmed by 10 bases and the J gene end by 5 bases; junction bases not matched to a gene: 11. CDR3 in DNA: TGTGCCAGCTACTCTAGCGGGAGGGCCCGAACCGGGGAGCTGTTTTTT. It translates to CASYSSGRARTGELFF.

This clonotype showed up many times. The rearrangement joins TRBV12-3 or TRBV12-4 to TRBJ1-2; maybe TRBD1 (5 bases). Trimming took off 6 bases at V and 6 bases at J, with 23 bases between the two ends. The CDR3 has 16 amino acids. The CDR3 is CASSRQTSEWSHGYTF. CDR3 nucleotide sequence: TGTGCCAGCAGCCGACAGACGAGTGAGTGGAGTCATGGCTACACCTTC.

In its sample, this clonotype was seen a few times. The V call is TRBV6-2 or TRBV6-3, the J call TRBJ2-6; D not resolved. Germline CDR1 and CDR2: MNHEY and SVGEGT. The CDR3 runs 16 residues. V lost 1 base and J 0 bases, leaving 7 bases between the germline ends. DNA for the CDR3: TGTGCCAGCAGTTACTGGCGGAGCTCTGGGGCCAACGTCCTGACTTTC. It is translated as CASSYWRSSGANVLTF.

This clonotype came up many times. The rearrangement uses TRBV13 and TRBJ2-7, with 8 bases matching TRBD2. Germline V gives CDR1 PRHDT, CDR2 FYEKMQ (reference sequence). The CDR3 contains 14 residues. V lost 8 bases, J lost 0 bases, and 6 bases stayed unmatched. The CDR3 spells CASGERESSYEQYF. The CDR3 coding sequence is TGTGCCAGCGGAGAGCGGGAGAGCTCCTACGAGCAGTACTTC.

The chain recombines TRBV4-2 with TRBJ2-2; D unresolved. CDR3 size: 15 residues. V lost 4 bases and J 7 bases, leaving 16 bases between the germline ends. Germline assignment: CDR1 LGHNA and CDR2 YNFKEQ. CDR3 region: CASSRSELPVGELFF. The CDR3 DNA is TGTGCCAGCAGCCGGTCGGAACTCCCGGTCGGGGAGCTGTTTTTT.

This clonotype was detected ten times or more. V usage is TRBV28 and J usage is TRBJ1-4; D gene uncertain. V was trimmed by 4 bases and J by 7 bases, leaving 7 bases between them. CDR1 is MDHEN and CDR2 is SYDVKM in the germline V gene. The CDR3 loop spans 12 amino acids. The CDR3 sequence is CASSSVAEKLFF. CDR3 bases: TGTGCCAGCAGTTCGGTCGCTGAAAAACTGTTTTTT.

The genes are TRBV20-1 and TRBJ2-1, with 11 nucleotides matching TRBD2. Germline CDR1 DFQATT, CDR2 SNEGSKA (reference sequence). This CDR3 has 16 amino acids. V shed 3 bases and J 3 bases; nucleotides not matched to a gene: 7. CDR3 sequence: CSASRASGRIYNEQFF. CDR3 nucleotides: TGCAGTGCTAGTAGGGCTAGCGGGAGGATCTACAATGAGCAGTTCTTC.

Ten or more counts support this clonotype. The V call is TRBV28, the J call TRBJ1-2; D not resolved. Deletions cut 2 bases from V and 4 bases from J, with 11 bases between. Germline loops: CDR1 MDHEN, CDR2 SYDVKM. The CDR3 contains 14 residues. CDR3 residues: CASSLGIDLYGYTF. CDR3 bases: TGTGCCAGCAGTTTAGGTATAGACCTCTATGGCTACACCTTC.

The chain employs TRBV5-1 and TRBJ1-1; TRBD1 might be the D (5 bases). V dropped 4 bases and J dropped 2 bases, with 9 bases sitting between them. Germline lookup yields CDR1 SGHRS and CDR2 YFSETQ. The CDR3 sequence is 13 residues long. The CDR3 sequence: CASSQTDNTEAFF. In DNA, the CDR3 is TGCGCCAGCAGCCAGACAGATAACACTGAAGCTTTCTTT. The full variable domain, with the rest looked up from reference TRBV5-1 and TRBJ1-1, is KAGVTQTPRYLIKTRGQQVTLSCSPISGHRSVSWYQQTPGQGLQFLFEYFSETQRNKGNFPGRFSGRQFSNSRSEMNVSTLELGDSALYLCASSQTDNTEAFFGQGTRLTVV.

This clonotype was picked up a small number of times. The V and J genes are TRBV15 and TRBJ2-7, with TRBD1 identical over 8 bases. The CDR3 sequence is 15 residues long. Germline values: CDR1 LNHNV, CDR2 YYDKDF (reference sequence). The V segment lost 3 bases and the J segment 1 base; nucleotides outside the gene matches: 5. The CDR3 reads CATSSLDRESYEQYF. The DNA for the CDR3 is TGTGCCACCAGCAGCCTGGACAGGGAGTCCTACGAGCAGTACTTC.

This clonotype was found a few times. The V gene is TRBV4-1, the J gene TRBJ2-7; no reliable D call. The V end was cut by 1 base, the J end by 6 bases, with 13 bases between. This CDR3 region has 14 residues. Germline CDR1 is MGHRA and CDR2 is YSYEKL. This CDR3 reads CASSQGAEGFEQYF. DNA for the CDR3: TGCGCCAGCAGCCAAGGGGCGGAAGGGTTCGAGCAGTACTTC.

This clonotype was counted ten times or more. The gene calls are TRBV27 and TRBJ2-5; 9 positions match TRBD2. Germline V gene data show CDR1 as MNHEY and CDR2 as SMNVEV (reference sequence). CDR3 length: 15 residues. V was pared by 3 bases and J by 4 bases, with 6 bases of the junction left unmatched. The CDR3 sequence: CASSLSGRIAETQYF. Here the CDR3 DNA reads TGTGCCAGCAGTTTGAGCGGGAGGATAGCAGAGACCCAGTACTTC.